These 9 T cell receptor beta chains were all obtained from the same sample, sequenced in a study of T-cell memory formation after mild COVID-19. Using its own MiXCR run on the 5' RACE reads, TCRdb lists one record per CDR3 protein. Altogether a few hundred thousand distinct CDR3 sequences are present, around 15% being singletons, with the ten largest covering about a fifth. Sequenced input: PBMCs or a T cell subset sorted from them (not recorded which). The receptors stem from a man between 18 and 35 years old who had mild COVID-19 (a few samples of this study predate the infection). Cell type and time point are not known.

The chain uses TRBV12-3 or TRBV12-4 and TRBJ2-1, with TRBD1 matching 9 bases. The CDR3 extends over 15 amino acids. J gave up 7 bases and V 5 bases, and 9 bases lay outside the gene matches. The CDR3 spells CASSPGTGYPNEQFF. Here the CDR3 DNA reads TGTGCCAGCAGTCCCGGGACAGGGTATCCAAATGAGCAGTTCTTC.

This clonotype was detected a few times. J is TRBJ1-5 and V is TRBV10-2; 9 bases match TRBD1. The CDR3 length is 19 residues. Germline V CDR1 and CDR2: WSHSY, SAAADI. The ends lost 4 bases at V and 4 bases at J; junction bases unmatched: 17. CDR3 in amino acids: CASSGYNFRGTGRNQPQHF. For the CDR3, the DNA is TGCGCCAGCAGTGGATATAACTTTAGAGGGACAGGGAGGAATCAGCCCCAGCATTTT.

This clonotype was detected ten times or more. This chain joins TRBV5-1 and TRBJ1-1, with D maybe TRBD1 (6 bases). The CDR3 totals 15 residues. The V gene lost 0 bases and the J gene lost 4 bases, with 13 bases spanning the gap. Germline CDR1 SGHRS, CDR2 YFSETQ. The CDR3 loop reads CASSLDTGLGTEAFF. DNA for the CDR3: TGCGCCAGCAGCTTGGATACAGGGCTGGGCACTGAAGCTTTCTTT.

This clonotype has more than one count but fewer than ten. The chain recombines TRBV6-5 with TRBJ2-2; tentatively, D is TRBD1 (5 bases). V was pared by 2 bases and J by 3 bases, with 13 bases between. CDR3 size: 16 residues. CDR1 and CDR2 (germline): MNHEY, SVGAGI. The CDR3 region has the DNA TGTGCCAGCAGTTACGTAAAGGGGCGAGACACCGGGGAGCTGTTTTTT. This sequence encodes CASSYVKGRDTGELFF.

In its sample, this clonotype was seen a few times. The DNA of the CDR3 is TGCGCCAGCAACCTCGCGAACACCGGGGAGCTGTTTTTT. Residues: CASNLANTGELFF. The V gene is TRBV5-1, the J gene TRBJ2-2; D remains unclear. This CDR3 contains 13 residues. V was clipped by 6 bases and J by 0 bases, with 6 bases between them. Germline CDR1 SGHRS, CDR2 YFSETQ.

The chain links TRBV4-2 to TRBJ2-3; D is uncertain. Germline V gene lookup returns CDR1 LGHNA and CDR2 YNFKEQ. Trimming stripped 1 base from V and 10 bases from J, with 18 bases between. The CDR3 runs 15 residues. CDR3 bases: TGTGCCAGCAGCCAAGTTCCGGCACAGCCTATCGCGCAGTATTTT. It translates to CASSQVPAQPIAQYF.

The J gene is TRBJ1-2, the V gene TRBV5-5; D might be TRBD1 (5 bases). The ends were cut back, 3 bases at V and 8 bases at J, with 14 bases in the middle. Germline V gene lookup returns CDR1 SGHKS and CDR2 YYEKEE (reference sequence). The CDR3 is 13 amino acids. CDR3 protein: CASSYGRENGYTF. The CDR3 nucleotides are TGTGCCAGCAGCTACGGCAGGGAGAACGGCTACACCTTC.

V is TRBV30 and J is TRBJ2-6; either TRBD1 or TRBD2 may supply D (7 bases each). The CDR3 contains 15 residues. The V gene lost 7 bases and the J gene lost 2 bases, with 15 bases spanning the gap. The V gene's germline CDR1 is GTSNPN and CDR2 SVGIG (reference sequence). Here the CDR3 DNA reads TGTGCCTCCGGGGAGGGGGCCACTGGGGCCAACGTCCTGACTTTC. Its protein product is CASGEGATGANVLTF.

The chain recombines TRBV11-1 with TRBJ1-5, with D possibly being TRBD1 (6 bases). CDR3 size: 13 residues. The V end was cut by 5 bases, the J end by 6 bases, with 11 bases between. Per germline, CDR1 SGHAT and CDR2 FQDESV (reference sequence). The CDR3 reads CASSKQGGQPQHF. CDR3 in DNA: TGTGCCAGCAGCAAACAGGGAGGTCAGCCCCAGCATTTT.